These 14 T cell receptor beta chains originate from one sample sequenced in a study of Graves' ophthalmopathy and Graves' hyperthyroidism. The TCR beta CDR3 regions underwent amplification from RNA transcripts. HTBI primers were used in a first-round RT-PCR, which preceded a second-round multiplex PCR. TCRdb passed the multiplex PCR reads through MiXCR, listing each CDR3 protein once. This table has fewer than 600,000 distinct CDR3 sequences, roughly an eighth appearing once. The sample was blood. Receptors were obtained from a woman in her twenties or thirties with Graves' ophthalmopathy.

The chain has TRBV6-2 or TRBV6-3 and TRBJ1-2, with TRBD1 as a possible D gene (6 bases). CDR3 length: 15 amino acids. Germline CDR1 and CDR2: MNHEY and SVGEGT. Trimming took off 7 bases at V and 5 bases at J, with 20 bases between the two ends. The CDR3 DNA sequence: TGTGCCAGCAAGAAAAACAGGGCGACGCTGTATGGCTACACCTTC. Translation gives CASKKNRATLYGYTF.

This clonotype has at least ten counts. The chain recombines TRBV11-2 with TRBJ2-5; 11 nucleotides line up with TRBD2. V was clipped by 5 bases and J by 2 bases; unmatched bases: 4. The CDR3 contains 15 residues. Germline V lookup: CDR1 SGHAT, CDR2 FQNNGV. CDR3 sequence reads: CASSRTSGHQETQYF. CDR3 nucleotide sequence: TGTGCCAGCAGCCGGACTAGCGGGCATCAAGAGACCCAGTACTTC.

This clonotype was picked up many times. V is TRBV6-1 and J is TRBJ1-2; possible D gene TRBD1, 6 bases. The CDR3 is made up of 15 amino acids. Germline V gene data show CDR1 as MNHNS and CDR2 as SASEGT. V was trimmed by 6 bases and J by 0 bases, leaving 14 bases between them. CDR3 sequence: CASRTGYLTNYGYTF. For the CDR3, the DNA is TGTGCCAGCAGGACAGGATACCTAACTAACTATGGCTACACCTTC.

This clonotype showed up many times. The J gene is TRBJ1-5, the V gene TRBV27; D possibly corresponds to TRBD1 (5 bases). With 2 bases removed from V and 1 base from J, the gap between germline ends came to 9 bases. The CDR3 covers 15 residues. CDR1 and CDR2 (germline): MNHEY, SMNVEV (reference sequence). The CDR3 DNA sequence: TGTGCCAGCAGTTTAGTGAGACAGAGCAATCAGCCCCAGCATTTT. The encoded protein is CASSLVRQSNQPQHF.

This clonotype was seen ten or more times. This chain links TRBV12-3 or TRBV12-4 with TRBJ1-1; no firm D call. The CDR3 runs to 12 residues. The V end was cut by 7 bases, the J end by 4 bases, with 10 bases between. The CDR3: CASTRTFTEAFF. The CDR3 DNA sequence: TGTGCCAGCACCCGAACGTTCACTGAAGCTTTCTTT.

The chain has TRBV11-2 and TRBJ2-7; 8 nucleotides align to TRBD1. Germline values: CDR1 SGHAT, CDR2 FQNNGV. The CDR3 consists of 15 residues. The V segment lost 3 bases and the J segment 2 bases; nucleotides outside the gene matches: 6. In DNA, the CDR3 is TGTGCCAGCAGCTTGGACAGGGTTCCCCCCTACGAGCAGTACTTC. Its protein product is CASSLDRVPPYEQYF. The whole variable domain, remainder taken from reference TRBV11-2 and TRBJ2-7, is EAGVAQSPRYKIIEKRQSVAFWCNPISGHATLYWYQQILGQGPKLLIQFQNNGVVDDSQLPKDRFSAERLKGVDSTLKIQPAKLEDSAVYLCASSLDRVPPYEQYFGPGTRLTVT.

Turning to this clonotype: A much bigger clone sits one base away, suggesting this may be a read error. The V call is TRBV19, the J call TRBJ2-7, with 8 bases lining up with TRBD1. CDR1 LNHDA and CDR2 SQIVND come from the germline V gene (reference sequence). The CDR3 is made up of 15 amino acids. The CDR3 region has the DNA TGTGCCAGTAGTGGGGCCGGACAGGGCGGCTACGAGCAGTGCTTC. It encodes CASSGAGQGGYEQCF.

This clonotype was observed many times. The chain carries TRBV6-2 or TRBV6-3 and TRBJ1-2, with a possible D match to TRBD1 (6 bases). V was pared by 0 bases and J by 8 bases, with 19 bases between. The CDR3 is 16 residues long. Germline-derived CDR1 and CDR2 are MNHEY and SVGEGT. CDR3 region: CASSYSGGTFQTGYTF. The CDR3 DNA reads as TGTGCCAGCAGTTACTCGGGGGGCACTTTTCAGACCGGCTACACCTTC.

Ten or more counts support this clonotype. The CDR3 region is CASSRTGAEPQHF. In DNA form, the CDR3 reads TGCGCCAGCAGCCGTACAGGGGCTGAGCCCCAGCATTTT. This rearrangement joins TRBV4-1 to TRBJ1-5; 7 bases agree with TRBD1. V lost 4 bases to trimming and J lost 8 bases; unmatched junction nucleotides: 5. This CDR3 spans 13 amino acids. In germline, CDR1 is MGHRA, CDR2 YSYEKL.

The CDR3 DNA is TGTGCCTGGGGGGTGCCAGGGGCTTCCTACGAGCAGTACTTC. It translates to CAWGVPGASYEQYF. The chain combines TRBV30 with TRBJ2-7; TRBD1 might be the D (6 bases). The CDR3 length is 14 residues. The germline CDR1 and CDR2 sequences are GTSNPN and SVGIG (reference sequence). Trimming removed 5 bases at V and 1 base at J, with 15 bases between.

The CDR3 nucleotides read TGTGCCAGCAGCCAAGACGGGCCGGTAACTGAAGCTTTCTTT. Amino acids: CASSQDGPVTEAFF. This rearrangement joins TRBV3-1 to TRBJ1-1, with no clear D. V dropped 0 bases and J dropped 5 bases, with 10 bases sitting between them. CDR3 length: 14 amino acids. CDR1 and CDR2 from the germline V gene are LGHDT and YNNKEL (reference sequence). The complete variable domain, with remaining parts taken from reference TRBV3-1 and TRBJ1-1, reads DTAVSQTPKYLVTQMGNDKSIKCEQNLGHDTMYWYKQDSKKFLKIMFSYNNKELIINETVPNRFSPKSPDKAHLNLHINSLELGDSAVYFCASSQDGPVTEAFFGQGTRLTVV.

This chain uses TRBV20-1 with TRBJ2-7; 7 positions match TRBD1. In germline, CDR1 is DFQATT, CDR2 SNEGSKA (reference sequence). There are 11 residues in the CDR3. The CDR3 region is CCASRGREQYV. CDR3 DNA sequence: TGCTGTGCTAGCAGGGGGAGAGAGCAGTACGTC.

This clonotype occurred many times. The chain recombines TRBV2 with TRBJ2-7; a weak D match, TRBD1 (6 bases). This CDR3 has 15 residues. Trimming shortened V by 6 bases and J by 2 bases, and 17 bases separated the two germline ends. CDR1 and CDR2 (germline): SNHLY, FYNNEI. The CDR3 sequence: CASRLDSPGTYEQYF. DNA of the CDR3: TGTGCCAGCAGACTGGACAGTCCGGGGACCTACGAGCAGTACTTC.

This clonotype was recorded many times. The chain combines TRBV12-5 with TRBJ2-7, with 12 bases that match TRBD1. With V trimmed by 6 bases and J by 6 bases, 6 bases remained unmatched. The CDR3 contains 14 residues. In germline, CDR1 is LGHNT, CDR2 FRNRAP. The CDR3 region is CASGGTGGASEQYF. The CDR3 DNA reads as TGTGCTAGTGGGGGGACAGGGGGCGCATCCGAGCAGTACTTC.